Presented here are 28 T cell receptor beta chains from one specimen sequenced in a study of memory CD4+ T cells and cytomegalovirus serostatus. The sort gate was single viable CD3+CD4+CD8-CD45RO+ cells for memory CD4+ T cells. The assay was immunoSEQ multiplex PCR, and TCRdb's table has in-frame clones only and misses some. The table records 50,000 to 75,000 clones, 80% to 85% of them present only once. The sample consisted of memory CD4+ T cells from blood. These receptors all come from an adult in good health and CMV-seronegative.

The chain carries TRBV4-2 and TRBJ2-3; perhaps TRBD2 as D (5 bases). Deletions cut 4 bases from V and 2 bases from J, with 19 bases between. The length of the CDR3 is 17 residues. The germline CDR1 and CDR2 sequences are LGHNA and YNFKEQ. The CDR3: CASSPYQDSENTDTQYF. In DNA form, the CDR3 reads TGTGCCAGCAGCCCATACCAGGACTCAGAGAACACAGATACGCAGTATTTT.

The chain employs TRBV28 and TRBJ2-1; 9 bases fit TRBD1. In germline, CDR1 is MDHEN, CDR2 SYDVKM. The ends lost 7 bases at V and 9 bases at J; junction bases unmatched: 13. The CDR3 covers 15 residues. The CDR3 sequence: CASNLQGARPTEQFF. The CDR3 DNA sequence: TGTGCCAGCAACTTACAGGGGGCCCGTCCGACTGAGCAGTTCTTC.

J is TRBJ2-3 and V is TRBV27, with a possible D match to TRBD2 (6 bases). With 4 bases removed from V and 1 base from J, the gap between germline ends came to 12 bases. Germline CDR1 and CDR2: MNHEY and SMNVEV (reference sequence). This CDR3 is built from 15 residues. CDR3 region: CASSWARGRTDTQYF. CDR3 DNA sequence: TGTGCCAGCAGTTGGGCGCGGGGCCGCACAGATACGCAGTATTTT.

Only a few counts were recorded for this clone. This rearrangement joins TRBV7-6 to TRBJ2-7, with no clear D. Germline values: CDR1 SGHVS, CDR2 FNYEAQ. CDR3 length equals 12 residues. V was trimmed by 5 bases and J by 6 bases, leaving 11 bases between them. CDR3 in DNA: TGTGCCAGCAGCCCGACGGGTGGCGAGCAGTACTTC. The encoded protein is CASSPTGGEQYF.

There are a few counts of this clone. Written as DNA, the CDR3 is TGTGCCAGCAGCCCCGGGTCGGGGGGGCTCTACGAGCAGTACTTC. It is translated as CASSPGSGGLYEQYF. This chain uses TRBV11-1 with TRBJ2-7; TRBD2 agrees at 8 bases. The CDR3 length is 15 residues. In germline, CDR1 is SGHAT, CDR2 FQDESV (reference sequence). The V gene end was trimmed by 5 bases and the J gene end by 3 bases; junction bases not matched to a gene: 9.

V is TRBV7-2 and J is TRBJ1-1, with D unclear. CDR1 is SGHTA and CDR2 is FQGNSA in the germline V gene. The CDR3 consists of 13 residues. V was trimmed by 2 bases and J by 2 bases, leaving 6 bases between them. CDR3 nucleotide sequence: TGTGCCAGCAGCTTACTCCGAAACACTGAAGCTTTCTTT. Translation: CASSLLRNTEAFF.

The V gene is TRBV4-1, the J gene TRBJ2-1, with D possibly matching TRBD2 (6 bases). V dropped 1 base and J dropped 6 bases, with 16 bases sitting between them. Germline CDR1 MGHRA, CDR2 YSYEKL. This CDR3 contains 16 residues. The CDR3 here is CASSQVQRRVGNEQFF. CDR3 in DNA: TGCGCCAGCAGCCAAGTCCAACGGAGGGTGGGCAATGAGCAGTTCTTC.

V gene TRBV7-9 combines with J gene TRBJ2-1, with D possibly TRBD2 on 7 matching bases. From germline, CDR1 is SEHNR and CDR2 FQNEAQ (reference sequence). V was cut by 5 bases and J by 4 bases, with 15 bases left in between. This CDR3 has 15 amino acids. CDR3 protein: CASSKPGGPYNEQFF. As DNA, the CDR3 is TGTGCCAGCAGCAAACCGGGGGGCCCTTACAATGAGCAGTTCTTC.

J is TRBJ1-6 and V is TRBV4-1, with 9 bases identical to TRBD1. The CDR3 has 18 amino acids. The germline gives CDR1 MGHRA, CDR2 YSYEKL. After removal of 5 bases from V and 6 bases from J, the junction contained 14 bases not matched to a gene. The CDR3 reads CASSARWGDRAVNSPLHF. The CDR3 DNA follows: TGCGCCAGCAGCGCTCGGTGGGGGGACAGGGCCGTTAATTCACCCCTCCACTTT.

The chain has TRBV14 and TRBJ2-1, with 9 bases aligning to TRBD2. J gave up 8 bases and V 0 bases, and 5 bases lay outside the gene matches. This CDR3 spans 15 amino acids. Germline values: CDR1 SGHDN, CDR2 FVKESK. The CDR3 sequence: CASSQEVAGAYEQFF. In nucleotides, the CDR3 is TGTGCCAGCAGCCAAGAAGTAGCGGGAGCGTATGAGCAGTTCTTC. The whole variable domain, remainder taken from reference TRBV14 and TRBJ2-1, is EAGVTQFPSHSVIEKGQTVTLRCDPISGHDNLYWYRRVMGKEIKFLLHFVKESKQDESGMPNNRFLAERTGGTYSTLKVQPAELEDSGVYFCASSQEVAGAYEQFFGPGTRLTVL.

The V call is TRBV19, the J call TRBJ1-5; D is possibly TRBD1 (5 bases). Per germline, CDR1 LNHDA and CDR2 SQIVND (reference sequence). The CDR3 totals 15 residues. The germline V and J ends were trimmed by 9 bases and 1 base, with 16 bases remaining between them. The CDR3 DNA sequence: TGTGCCAGCCGCCCCCGGGACGCCAGCAATCAGCCCCAGCATTTT. Protein sequence: CASRPRDASNQPQHF.

This clone was picked up a small number of times. The chain recombines TRBV5-6 with TRBJ2-7, with a tentative D call TRBD2 (7 bases). Germline assignment: CDR1 SGHDT and CDR2 YYEEEE. This CDR3 contains 15 residues. V lost 5 bases to trimming and J lost 12 bases, with 27 bases between them. DNA for the CDR3: TGTGCCAGCAGGACCTGGGAGGGGGTGGCTCGAGTTTGGTACTTC. Translated: CASRTWEGVARVWYF.

A remark on this clone: This sample includes further DNA sequences coding for the same CDR3. This rearrangement joins TRBV11-2 to TRBJ1-2; no clear D gene. The V gene lost 0 bases and the J gene lost 8 bases, with 10 bases spanning the gap. The length of the CDR3 is 13 residues. Germline V CDR1 and CDR2: SGHAT, FQNNGV. CDR3 in DNA: TGTGCCAGCAGCTTAGATAGGACCCGGGGCTACACCTTC. Its translation: CASSLDRTRGYTF.

The genes are TRBV9 and TRBJ2-2, with 14 bases lining up with TRBD2. The trim removed 0 bases at V and 6 bases at J, leaving 7 bases unmatched. This CDR3 is built from 18 residues. The germline V gene has CDR1 SGDLS and CDR2 YYNGEE. CDR3 sequence reads: CASSVGGTSGSRAGELFF. DNA of the CDR3: TGTGCCAGCAGCGTAGGGGGGACTAGCGGGAGTCGGGCCGGGGAGCTGTTTTTT.

The V and J genes are TRBV27 and TRBJ2-3; 7 bases match TRBD2. There are 16 residues in the CDR3. The V gene end was trimmed by 5 bases and the J gene end by 3 bases; junction bases not matched to a gene: 11. Germline V gives CDR1 MNHEY, CDR2 SMNVEV (reference sequence). CDR3 sequence (DNA): TGTGCCAGCAGTGGCGATCGGGGGGTGGTTACAGATACGCAGTATTTT. Translating gives CASSGDRGVVTDTQYF.

The CDR3 DNA reads as TGTGCCAGCAGCTTAGCGCGAGGGTCGGGAAACACCATATATTTT. Residues: CASSLARGSGNTIYF. The chain couples TRBV7-9 to TRBJ1-3; D not certain. V lost 0 bases, J lost 4 bases, and 10 bases lay in between. The CDR3 extends over 15 amino acids. The germline gives CDR1 SEHNR, CDR2 FQNEAQ (reference sequence).

This chain joins TRBV2 and TRBJ1-4, with D tentatively TRBD1 (5 bases). This CDR3 has 14 residues. Trimming removed 4 bases at V and 3 bases at J, with 9 bases between. Germline V gene sequence: CDR1 SNHLY, CDR2 FYNNEI. CDR3 bases: TGTGCCAGCAGTGTCGACAGAGCTAATGAAAAACTGTTTTTT. It specifies CASSVDRANEKLFF.

V and J are TRBV30 and TRBJ1-5; tentatively, D is TRBD1 (6 bases). Germline assignment: CDR1 GTSNPN and CDR2 SVGIG (reference sequence). V lost 0 bases and J lost 0, with 12 bases in between. The CDR3 covers 16 residues. The CDR3 nucleotides read TGTGCCTGGAGTGTAGGGGGAGCCCCTAGCAATCAGCCCCAGCATTTT. This codes for CAWSVGGAPSNQPQHF.

The chain carries TRBV2 and TRBJ2-7, with 11 nucleotides matching TRBD2. The CDR3 has 14 amino acids. The germline V gene encodes CDR1 SNHLY and CDR2 FYNNEI. V was pared by 10 bases and J by 0 bases, with 5 bases of the junction left unmatched. The CDR3: CATETSGASYEQYF. The CDR3 DNA follows: TGTGCCACGGAGACTAGCGGGGCCTCCTACGAGCAGTACTTC.

The rearrangement uses TRBV4-1 and TRBJ2-2; tentative D call: TRBD1 (7 bases). Germline CDR1 and CDR2: MGHRA and YSYEKL. Trimming stripped 3 bases from V and 4 bases from J, with 18 bases between. The CDR3 covers 17 residues. In DNA form, the CDR3 reads TGCGCCAGCAGCCAGCGGCGGAGGGGGCAGGGCACCGGGGAGCTGTTTTTT. Its translation: CASSQRRRGQGTGELFF.

The chain links TRBV4-1 to TRBJ1-2, with a weak D call TRBD1 (5 bases). Germline CDR1 is MGHRA and CDR2 is YSYEKL. Trimming left V 4 bases short and J 2 bases short, with 11 bases between. The CDR3 totals 14 residues. The CDR3 here is CASSPGTENYGYTF. In nucleotides, the CDR3 is TGCGCCAGCAGCCCCGGGACGGAAAACTATGGCTACACCTTC.

The chain joins TRBV5-1 to TRBJ2-2; 9 bases agree with TRBD1. CDR3 length: 15 amino acids. V trimming: 4 bases; J trimming: 3 bases; junction bases outside the gene matches: 4. Germline CDR1 reads SGHRS; CDR2 reads YFSETQ. Written as DNA, the CDR3 is TGCGCCAGCAGCCAAAGGACAGGGGACACCGGGGAGCTGTTTTTT. Amino acids: CASSQRTGDTGELFF.

The rearrangement joins TRBV19 to TRBJ1-2, with D possibly matching TRBD1 (5 bases). Per germline, CDR1 LNHDA and CDR2 SQIVND (reference sequence). The CDR3 consists of 16 residues. V was trimmed by 7 bases and J by 4 bases, leaving 22 bases between them. CDR3 residues: CASNPRRGAMSYGYTF. Here the CDR3 DNA reads TGTGCCAGTAATCCCCGGAGGGGTGCCATGAGCTATGGCTACACCTTC. Full variable domain (remainder filled in from reference TRBV19 and TRBJ1-2): DGGITQSPKYLFRKEGQNVTLSCEQNLNHDAMYWYRQDPGQGLRLIYYSQIVNDFQKGDIAEGYSVSREKKESFPLTVTSAQKNPTAFYLCASNPRRGAMSYGYTFGSGTRLTVV.

This clone occurred once. This rearrangement joins TRBV6-5 to TRBJ2-5, with TRBD2 identical over 7 bases. V gave up 2 bases and J gave up 3 bases; unmatched junction bases: 3. Germline lookup yields CDR1 MNHEY and CDR2 SVGAGI. The CDR3 covers 14 residues. CDR3 in amino acids: CASSYGGVEETQYF. The CDR3, as DNA: TGTGCCAGCAGTTACGGGGGGGTTGAAGAGACCCAGTACTTC.

This chain links TRBV6-1 with TRBJ1-5; D may be TRBD1 (5 bases). The CDR3 covers 15 residues. The V gene's germline CDR1 is MNHNS and CDR2 SASEGT. V was clipped by 3 bases and J by 2 bases, with 11 bases between them. The CDR3 bases are TGTGCCAGCAGTGAGAGGGCAGGGCGCAATCAGCCCCAGCATTTT. Translated: CASSERAGRNQPQHF.

The chain links TRBV6-1 to TRBJ2-1; possibly TRBD1 or TRBD2 for D (5 bases each). This CDR3 contains 16 residues. Germline loops: CDR1 MNHNS, CDR2 SASEGT. V lost 1 base to trimming and J lost 7 bases, with 17 bases between them. CDR3 bases: TGTGCCAGCAGTGAAGTGGACGTGGGGGTACGGAATGAGCAGTTCTTC. It encodes CASSEVDVGVRNEQFF.

V and J are TRBV7-2 and TRBJ2-7, with D perhaps TRBD2 (5 bases). CDR1 SGHTA and CDR2 FQGNSA come from the germline V gene. The CDR3 sequence is 15 residues long. Trimming removed 5 bases at V and 0 bases at J, with 14 bases between. CDR3 in amino acids: CASSPRAGSSYEQYF. The CDR3 DNA is TGTGCCAGCAGCCCCCGCGCGGGTAGCTCCTACGAGCAGTACTTC.

The CDR3 coding sequence is TGTGCCAGCAGCCTATCGACAGGGGGTGCCGGGGAGCTGTTTTTT. It encodes CASSLSTGGAGELFF. The chain links TRBV11-3 to TRBJ2-2; 9 positions match TRBD1. CDR1 and CDR2 (germline): SGHNT, YENEEA. The CDR3 is 15 amino acids. V dropped 5 bases and J dropped 6; count of bases not matched to a gene: 7.